Following are 5 T cell receptor beta chains from one sample sequenced in a study of T cells in localized non-small cell lung cancer (dated by TCRdb to 2018 to 2021). The receptor library was made with the immunoSEQ multiplex PCR assay. TCRdb's version of the immuneACCESS table is confined to in-frame rearrangements and falls short of the full clone set. An unresolved V gene accounts for under half of the shortfall where checked; the remainder is of unknown origin. This sample holds roughly 1,700 clones; 20% to 25% were observed only once. The ten largest clones represent approximately 8.6% of the sample. Material: normal lung tissue next to the tumor, obtained before any cancer treatment. All receptors come from a woman aged 40-69 years with stage I lung adenocarcinoma.

A few counts support this clone. The rearrangement uses TRBV19 and TRBJ1-4, with D perhaps matching TRBD1 (6 bases). From germline, CDR1 is LNHDA and CDR2 SQIVND (reference sequence). Trimming left V 5 bases short and J 7 bases short, with 20 bases between. The CDR3 runs 16 residues. CDR3 nucleotides: TGTGCCAGTAGTGTATCCCAGGGGTACGACCCTGAAAAACTGTTTTTT. It translates to CASSVSQGYDPEKLFF.

Sample share makes this clone large. The chain couples TRBV15 to TRBJ1-4; TRBD1 matches at 8 bases. The J segment lost 8 bases and the V segment lost 5 bases, leaving 13 bases of the junction unmatched. The CDR3 sequence is 16 residues long. Looked up from germline, CDR1 is LNHNV and CDR2 is YYDKDF (reference sequence). Here the CDR3 DNA reads TGTGCCACCAGCTCAATTACCAGGGGGCGCAGGGAAAAACTGTTTTTT. Translation gives CATSSITRGRREKLFF.

J is TRBJ2-7 and V is TRBV19; TRBD2 aligns across 9 bases. The CDR3 has 14 residues. The germline V gene encodes CDR1 LNHDA and CDR2 SQIVND (reference sequence). V was clipped by 5 bases and J by 6 bases; unmatched bases: 8. CDR3 amino acids: CASSQGLAYLEQYF. CDR3 nucleotide sequence: TGTGCCAGTAGTCAGGGACTAGCTTACCTCGAGCAGTACTTC.

This clone occurred a few times. The gene calls are TRBV27 and TRBJ2-7; the D is unclear. CDR3 length: 15 residues. Germline V CDR1 and CDR2: MNHEY, SMNVEV (reference sequence). The V gene lost 0 bases and the J gene lost 2 bases, with 11 bases spanning the gap. CDR3 amino acids: CASSLSIGRTYEQYF. CDR3 DNA: TGTGCCAGCAGTTTATCGATAGGAAGAACCTACGAGCAGTACTTC.

The rearrangement joins TRBV6-8 to TRBJ1-2; 8 bases align to TRBD1. The CDR3 length is 15 residues. Germline CDR1 reads MNHGY; CDR2 reads SAAAGT. V trimming: 5 bases; J trimming: 7 bases; junction bases outside the gene matches: 12. CDR3 in DNA: TGTGCCAGCAGTCCCGGGACAGGTGTTAGGAGTGGCTACACCTTC. Encoded protein: CASSPGTGVRSGYTF.